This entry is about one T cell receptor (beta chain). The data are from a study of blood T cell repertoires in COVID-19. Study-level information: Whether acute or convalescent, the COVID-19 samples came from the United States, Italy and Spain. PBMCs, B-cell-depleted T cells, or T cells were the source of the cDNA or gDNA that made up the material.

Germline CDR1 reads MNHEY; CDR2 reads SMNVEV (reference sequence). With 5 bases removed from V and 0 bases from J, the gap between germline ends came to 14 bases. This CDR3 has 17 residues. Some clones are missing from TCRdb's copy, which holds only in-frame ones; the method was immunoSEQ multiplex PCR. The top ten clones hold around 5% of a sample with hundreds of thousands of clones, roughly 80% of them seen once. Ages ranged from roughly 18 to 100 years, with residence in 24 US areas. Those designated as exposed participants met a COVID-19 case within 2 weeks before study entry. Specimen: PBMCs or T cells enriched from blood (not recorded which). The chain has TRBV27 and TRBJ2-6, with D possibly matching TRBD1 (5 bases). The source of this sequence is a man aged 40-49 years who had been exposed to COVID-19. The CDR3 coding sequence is TGTGCCAGCAGTAGGGGCCCGGCAGCCTCTGGGGCCAACGTCCTGACTTTC. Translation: CASSRGPAASGANVLTF.